These 29 T cell receptor beta chains were sequenced from one sample in a study of blood T cell repertoires in COVID-19. Clones were sequenced by immunoSEQ multiplex PCR, and TCRdb holds only the in-frame ones, with some missing. The repertoire holds around 160,000 clones, with about 86% as singletons. Sequencing input: peripheral blood. The origin of the receptors is a woman in her 70s with COVID-19, enrolled during active disease.

This clone was seen a few times. The chain links TRBV4-1 to TRBJ1-3; 8 positions match TRBD1. CDR3 length: 16 residues. Germline loops: CDR1 MGHRA, CDR2 YSYEKL. The J segment lost 2 bases and the V segment lost 0 bases, leaving 3 bases of the junction unmatched. CDR3 sequence (DNA): TGCGCCAGCAGCCAAGAGACAGGGGTCACTGGAAACACCATATATTTT. Encoded protein: CASSQETGVTGNTIYF.

The CDR3 bases are TGTGCCAGCTCACCACCCCGAGCGGGGGGCCGAGAGACCCAGTACTTC. Protein product: CASSPPRAGGRETQYF. V and J are TRBV18 and TRBJ2-5, with 9 bases that match TRBD2. After removal of 0 bases from V and 4 bases from J, the junction contained 6 bases not matched to a gene. Germline V lookup: CDR1 KGHSH, CDR2 LQKENI. The CDR3 consists of 16 residues.

The rearrangement links TRBV2 to TRBJ2-2, with 11 nucleotides matching TRBD1. With 4 bases clipped from V and 1 base from J, the junction kept 2 bases outside the gene matches. Germline CDR1 is SNHLY and CDR2 is FYNNEI. This CDR3 comprises 16 residues. The CDR3 coding sequence is TGTGCCAGCAGTGGGACAGGGGGCTTGAACACCGGGGAGCTGTTTTTT. Translated: CASSGTGGLNTGELFF.

This clone was picked up one time. This chain connects TRBV2 to TRBJ1-6; 10 nucleotides align to TRBD1. Trimming removed 6 bases from V and 9 bases from J; junction bases left unmatched: 14. Germline V CDR1 and CDR2: SNHLY, FYNNEI. CDR3 length: 17 amino acids. The CDR3 sequence: CASSGTPGDRGRSPLHF. CDR3 nucleotide sequence: TGTGCCAGCAGCGGAACACCGGGAGACAGGGGGCGTTCACCCCTCCACTTT.

This chain uses TRBV19 with TRBJ2-1, with a weak D call TRBD1 (5 bases). CDR1 and CDR2 from the germline V gene are LNHDA and SQIVND (reference sequence). The CDR3 is made up of 16 amino acids. Trimming took 5 bases from V and 0 from J, leaving 14 bases between them. In DNA, the CDR3 is TGTGCCAGTAGTCCCCTGGACATTACCTCCTACAATGAGCAGTTCTTC. This sequence encodes CASSPLDITSYNEQFF.

The rearrangement joins TRBV19 to TRBJ2-7, with a tentative D call TRBD1 (6 bases). This CDR3 has 15 amino acids. V was shortened by 2 bases and J by 2 bases, with 13 bases between the two germline ends. Germline V gene lookup returns CDR1 LNHDA and CDR2 SQIVND (reference sequence). In DNA, the CDR3 is TGTGCCAGTAGTATAAGATTCCAGGGGCCCTACGAGCAGTACTTC. Its protein is CASSIRFQGPYEQYF.

The rearrangement joins TRBV1 to TRBJ2-7; the D segment call TRBD1 is taken from the table without a DNA check. TRBV1 constitutes a pseudogene. The CDR3 consists of 15 residues. This chain's CDR3 is CTSSQKDRGGSEQYF. The CDR3 region has the DNA TGCACCAGCAGCCAGAAGGACAGGGGTGGTAGCGAGCAGTACTTC.

The gene calls are TRBV6-1 and TRBJ1-2; D is uncertain. V shed 1 base and J shed 7 bases, with 16 bases lying between them. The CDR3 is made up of 15 amino acids. Germline loops: CDR1 MNHNS, CDR2 SASEGT. The CDR3, as DNA: TGTGCCAGCAGTGAAGGGATCCTACAGAAGACTGGCTACACCTTC. As protein: CASSEGILQKTGYTF.

V gene TRBV4-2 combines with J gene TRBJ1-5; no clear D. CDR1 LGHNA and CDR2 YNFKEQ come from the germline V gene. V was cut by 1 base and J by 9 bases, with 10 bases left in between. The CDR3 loop spans 13 amino acids. The CDR3 coding sequence is TGTGCCAGCAGCCAAGTACAAGGGAGGCCCCAGCATTTT. As protein: CASSQVQGRPQHF.

This clone was found a few times. The chain carries TRBV3-1 (or the pseudogene TRBV3-2) and TRBJ1-1; TRBD1 might be the D (5 bases). The CDR3 is 14 amino acids. The germline gives CDR1 LGHDT, CDR2 YNNKEL (reference sequence). The V end was cut by 2 bases, the J end by 4 bases, with 11 bases between. Here the CDR3 DNA reads TGTGCCAGCAGCCAACTACGCGGGGGCACTGAAGCTTTCTTT. Its protein is CASSQLRGGTEAFF.

CDR3 sequence: CSFRGQNTEAFF. As DNA, the CDR3 is TGCAGCTTCCGGGGACAGAACACTGAAGCTTTCTTT. The genes are TRBV29-1 and TRBJ1-1; the D gene is possibly TRBD1 (6 bases). Per germline, CDR1 SQVTM and CDR2 ANQGSEA. This CDR3 spans 12 amino acids. The ends were cut back, 8 bases at V and 1 base at J, with 11 bases in the middle. The full variable domain, in which reference TRBV29-1 and TRBJ1-1 provide the parts outside the CDR3, is SAVISQKPSRDICQRGTSLTIQCQVDSQVTMMFWYRQQPGQSLTLIATANQGSEATYESGFVIDKFPISRPNLTFSTLTVSNMSPEDSSIYLCSFRGQNTEAFFGQGTRLTVV.

This chain connects TRBV5-8 to TRBJ1-6, with TRBD1 as a possible D gene (5 bases). The CDR3 has 16 amino acids. V gave up 0 bases and J gave up 3 bases, with 10 bases separating them. Germline V gives CDR1 SGHTS, CDR2 YDEGEE. The DNA for the CDR3 is TGTGCCAGCAGCTTGGCGGCGGGACTCTATAATTCACCCCTCCACTTT. This codes for CASSLAAGLYNSPLHF.

The chain is built from TRBV3-1 (or the pseudogene TRBV3-2) and TRBJ1-1; no reliable D call. The V gene's germline CDR1 is LGHDT and CDR2 YNNKEL (reference sequence). Trimming stripped 0 bases from V and 0 bases from J, with 5 bases between. The CDR3 length is 14 residues. CDR3 sequence: CASSQEALNTEAFF. For the CDR3, the DNA is TGTGCCAGCAGCCAAGAAGCCTTGAACACTGAAGCTTTCTTT.

V gene TRBV28 combines with J gene TRBJ1-1; no clear D. The germline V gene encodes CDR1 MDHEN and CDR2 SYDVKM. This CDR3 contains 15 residues. The V end was cut by 2 bases, the J end by 6 bases, with 16 bases between. CDR3 sequence reads: CASSLNRGPTAEAFF. The CDR3 DNA reads TGTGCCAGCAGTTTAAATCGAGGGCCGACCGCTGAAGCTTTCTTT.

This chain links TRBV18 with TRBJ1-3; no firm D call. Germline CDR1 reads KGHSH; CDR2 reads LQKENI. Trimming left V 3 bases short and J 0 bases short, with 6 bases between. There are 14 residues in the CDR3. This chain's CDR3 is CASSPDISGNTIYF. In nucleotides, the CDR3 is TGTGCCAGCTCACCCGACATCTCTGGAAACACCATATATTTT.

The rearrangement uses TRBV7-2 and TRBJ1-5, with 12 bases aligning to TRBD1. Trimming at V came to 1 base and at J to 4 bases, leaving 5 bases not matched to a gene. The CDR3 totals 17 residues. Per germline, CDR1 SGHTA and CDR2 FQGNSA. CDR3: CASSLVGTGGQNQPQHF. The CDR3, as DNA: TGTGCCAGCAGCTTAGTTGGGACAGGGGGCCAGAATCAGCCCCAGCATTTT.

A single count supports this clone. This chain joins TRBV5-5 and TRBJ1-2; a possible D gene is TRBD1 (5 bases). The CDR3 is 15 amino acids. Germline CDR1 and CDR2: SGHKS and YYEKEE (reference sequence). V was shortened by 0 bases and J by 0 bases, with 9 bases between the two germline ends. The CDR3 spells CASSLGTPANYGYTF. In DNA, the CDR3 is TGTGCCAGCAGCTTGGGGACACCAGCTAACTATGGCTACACCTTC.

This rearrangement joins TRBV9 to TRBJ2-3, with 11 bases identical to TRBD2. The germline V gene encodes CDR1 SGDLS and CDR2 YYNGEE. The trim removed 3 bases at V and 5 bases at J, leaving 8 bases unmatched. This CDR3 is built from 16 residues. The CDR3 nucleotides read TGTGCCAGCAGCGGCTTAGCGGGGGGGCTGGGAGATACGCAGTATTTT. It specifies CASSGLAGGLGDTQYF. Complete variable domain (other parts from reference TRBV9 and TRBJ2-3): DSGVTQTPKHLITATGQRVTLRCSPRSGDLSVYWYQQSLDQGLQFLIQYYNGEERAKGNILERFSAQQFPDLHSELNLSSLELGDSALYFCASSGLAGGLGDTQYFGPGTRLTVL.

This clone was seen a single time. V usage is TRBV7-6 and J usage is TRBJ1-6; 7 bases are shared with TRBD1. V lost 5 bases and J lost 6; bases outside the gene matches: 7. The CDR3 runs to 15 residues. Germline V CDR1 and CDR2: SGHVS, FNYEAQ. CDR3 nucleotides: TGTGCCAGCAGCATAAAGGGACAGTTTAATTCACCCCTCCACTTT. It specifies CASSIKGQFNSPLHF. Filled out from reference TRBV7-6 and TRBJ1-6, the complete variable domain reads GAGVSQSPRYKVTKRGQDVALRCDPISGHVSLYWYRQALGQGPEFLTYFNYEAQQDKSGLPNDRFSAERPEGSISTLTIQRTEQRDSAMYRCASSIKGQFNSPLHFGNGTRLTVT.

V usage is TRBV28 and J usage is TRBJ1-1; TRBD1 matches at 10 bases. Germline CDR1 MDHEN, CDR2 SYDVKM. The CDR3 spans 13 residues. V lost 2 bases to trimming and J lost 9 bases; unmatched junction nucleotides: 3. In nucleotides, the CDR3 is TGTGCCAGCAGTTTACCCGACAGGGGGCAAGCTTTCTTT. This codes for CASSLPDRGQAFF.

The chain recombines TRBV30 with TRBJ2-5; TRBD1 matches 7 bases. This CDR3 has 13 amino acids. Trimming took 2 bases from V and 4 from J; bases not matched to a gene: 4. Germline CDR1 is GTSNPN and CDR2 is SVGIG (reference sequence). Here the CDR3 DNA reads TGTGCCTGGAGTTCGACAGGGTTAGAGACCCAGTACTTC. It yields the protein CAWSSTGLETQYF.

The chain couples TRBV21-1 to TRBJ1-5; TRBD1, as called in the table, went unchecked against the DNA. TRBV21-1 represents a pseudogene. The CDR3 has 17 residues. CDR3 nucleotides: TGTGCCAGCAGCAGAACAGGGGGCGCGATGAGCAATCAGCCCCAGCATTTT. Protein product: CASSRTGGAMSNQPQHF.

The genes are TRBV18 and TRBJ1-1, with a tentative D call TRBD1 (5 bases). This CDR3 has 13 residues. V lost 4 bases to trimming and J lost 2 bases, with 8 bases between them. Per germline, CDR1 KGHSH and CDR2 LQKENI. The CDR3 DNA follows: TGTGCCAGCTCACGACAGTTCAACACTGAAGCTTTCTTT. Translated: CASSRQFNTEAFF. Full variable domain (missing parts from reference TRBV18 and TRBJ1-1): NAGVMQNPRHLVRRRGQEARLRCSPMKGHSHVYWYRQLPEEGLKFMVYLQKENIIDESGMPKERFSAEFPKEGPSILRIQQVVRGDSAAYFCASSRQFNTEAFFGQGTRLTVV.

V usage is TRBV5-1 and J usage is TRBJ1-1; D is unclear. The germline CDR1 and CDR2 sequences are SGHRS and YFSETQ. The CDR3 runs 14 residues. The V gene lost 1 base and the J gene lost 0 bases, with 7 bases spanning the gap. This CDR3 reads CASSLSAVNTEAFF. The CDR3 bases are TGCGCCAGCAGCTTGAGCGCGGTGAACACTGAAGCTTTCTTT.

The rearrangement links TRBV7-8 to TRBJ1-1; D call uncertain. Germline CDR1 and CDR2: SGHVS and FQNEAQ. Trimming cost V 2 bases and J 0 bases, with 7 bases left between them. The CDR3 is made up of 14 amino acids. CDR3 nucleotides: TGTGCCAGCAGCTTATTTTCAGTGAACACTGAAGCTTTCTTT. It yields the protein CASSLFSVNTEAFF.

The chain combines TRBV2 with TRBJ2-7, with D perhaps matching TRBD1 (5 bases). The germline V and J ends were trimmed by 3 bases and 4 bases, with 7 bases remaining between them. CDR3 length: 12 amino acids. Per germline, CDR1 SNHLY and CDR2 FYNNEI. The CDR3 protein is CASSDRVYEQYF. CDR3 coding DNA: TGTGCCAGCAGTGACAGGGTGTACGAGCAGTACTTC. Drawing the rest from reference TRBV2 and TRBJ2-7, the complete variable domain is EPEVTQTPSHQVTQMGQEVILRCVPISNHLYFYWYRQILGQKVEFLVSFYNNEISEKSEIFDDQFSVERPDGSNFTLKIRSTKLEDSAMYFCASSDRVYEQYFGPGTRLTVT.

V usage is TRBV11-2 and J usage is TRBJ2-1; TRBD2 agrees at 8 bases. Germline assignment: CDR1 SGHAT and CDR2 FQNNGV. The ends lost 1 base at V and 0 bases at J; junction bases unmatched: 11. This CDR3 has 19 residues. CDR3 sequence reads: CASSLALYGGALSYNEQFF. CDR3 sequence (DNA): TGTGCCAGCAGCTTAGCTTTGTACGGGGGGGCCCTCTCCTACAATGAGCAGTTCTTC.

The chain has TRBV28 and TRBJ1-5; 8 bases fit TRBD1. V shed 4 bases, J shed 3 bases, and the junction held 2 bases outside the gene matches. Looked up from germline, CDR1 is MDHEN and CDR2 is SYDVKM. The CDR3 sequence is 14 residues long. The CDR3 DNA reads as TGTGCCAGCAGTTCGGGACAGGACAATCAGCCCCAGCATTTT. Its protein product is CASSSGQDNQPQHF.

This chain links TRBV25-1 with TRBJ2-7; 8 bases are shared with TRBD1. The CDR3 covers 16 residues. The V gene's germline CDR1 is MGHDK and CDR2 SYGVNS. Germline trimming cut 4 bases from V and 7 bases from J; bases unmatched to any gene: 15. CDR3 protein: CASSAPRGPLEGEQYF. The CDR3 DNA reads as TGTGCCAGCAGTGCCCCCAGGGGGCCACTGGAAGGGGAGCAGTACTTC.